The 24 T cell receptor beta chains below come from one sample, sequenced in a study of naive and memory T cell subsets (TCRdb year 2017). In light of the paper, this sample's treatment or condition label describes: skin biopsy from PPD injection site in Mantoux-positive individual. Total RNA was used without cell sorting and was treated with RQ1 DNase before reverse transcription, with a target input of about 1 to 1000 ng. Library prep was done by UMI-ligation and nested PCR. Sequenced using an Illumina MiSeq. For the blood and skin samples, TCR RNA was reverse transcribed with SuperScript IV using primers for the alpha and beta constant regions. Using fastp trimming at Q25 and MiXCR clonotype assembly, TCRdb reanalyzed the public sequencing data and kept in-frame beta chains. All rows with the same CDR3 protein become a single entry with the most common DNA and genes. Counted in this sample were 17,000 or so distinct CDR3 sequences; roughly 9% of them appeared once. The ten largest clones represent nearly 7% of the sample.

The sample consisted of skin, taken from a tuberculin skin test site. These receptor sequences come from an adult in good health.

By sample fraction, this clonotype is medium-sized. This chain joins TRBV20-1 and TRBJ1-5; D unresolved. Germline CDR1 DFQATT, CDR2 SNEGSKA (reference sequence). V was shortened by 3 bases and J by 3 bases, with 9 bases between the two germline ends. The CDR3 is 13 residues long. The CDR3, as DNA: TGCAGTGCTAGGCCCGGGAACAATCAGCCCCAGCATTTT. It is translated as CSARPGNNQPQHF.

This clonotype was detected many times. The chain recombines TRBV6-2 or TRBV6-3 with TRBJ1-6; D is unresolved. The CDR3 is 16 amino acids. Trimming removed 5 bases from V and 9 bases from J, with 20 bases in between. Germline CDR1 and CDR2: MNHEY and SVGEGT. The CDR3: CASSDFRNHVSSPLHF. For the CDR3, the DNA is TGTGCCAGCAGTGACTTTCGGAATCACGTTTCTTCACCCCTCCACTTT.

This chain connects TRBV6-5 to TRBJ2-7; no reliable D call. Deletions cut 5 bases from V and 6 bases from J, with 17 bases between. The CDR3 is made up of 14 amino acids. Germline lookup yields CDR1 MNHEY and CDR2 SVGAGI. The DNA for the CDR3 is TGTGCCAGCAGTCCGCGCGGCGAGAGCCCCGAGCAGTACTTC. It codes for CASSPRGESPEQYF.

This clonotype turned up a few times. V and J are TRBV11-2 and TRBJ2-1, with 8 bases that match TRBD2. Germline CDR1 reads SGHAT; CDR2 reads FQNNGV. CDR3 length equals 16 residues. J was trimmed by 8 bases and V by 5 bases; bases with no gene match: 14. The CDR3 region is CASSPPAGVIADEQFF. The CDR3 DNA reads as TGTGCCAGCAGCCCCCCAGCGGGAGTCATCGCGGATGAGCAGTTCTTC.

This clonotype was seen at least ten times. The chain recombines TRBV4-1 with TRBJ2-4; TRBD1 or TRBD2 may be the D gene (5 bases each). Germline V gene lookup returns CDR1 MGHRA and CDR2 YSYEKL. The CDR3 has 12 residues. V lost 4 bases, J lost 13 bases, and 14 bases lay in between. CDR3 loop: CASSPPGTEQYF. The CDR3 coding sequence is TGCGCCAGCAGCCCTCCCGGGACGGAGCAGTACTTC.

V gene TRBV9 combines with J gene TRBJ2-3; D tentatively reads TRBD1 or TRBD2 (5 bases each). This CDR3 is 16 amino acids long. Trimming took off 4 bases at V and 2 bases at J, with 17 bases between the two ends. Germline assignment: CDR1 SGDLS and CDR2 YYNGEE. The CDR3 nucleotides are TGTGCCAGCAGCCGTAGAGGGGACCGCAACACAGATACGCAGTATTTT. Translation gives CASSRRGDRNTDTQYF.

The CDR3 DNA follows: TGCGCCAGCAGCTTTTACACGGAGTACGAGCAGTACTTC. Encoded protein: CASSFYTEYEQYF. The chain has TRBV5-1 and TRBJ2-7, with D hard to call. The CDR3 contains 13 residues. V lost 2 bases, J lost 4 bases, and 10 bases lay in between. Germline V lookup: CDR1 SGHRS, CDR2 YFSETQ.

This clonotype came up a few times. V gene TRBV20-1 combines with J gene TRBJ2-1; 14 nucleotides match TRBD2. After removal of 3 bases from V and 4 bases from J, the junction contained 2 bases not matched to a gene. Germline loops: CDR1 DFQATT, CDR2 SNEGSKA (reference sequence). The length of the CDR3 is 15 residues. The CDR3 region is CSARTSGGAYNEQFF. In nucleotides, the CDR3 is TGCAGTGCTAGGACTAGCGGGGGGGCGTACAATGAGCAGTTCTTC.

For the CDR3, the DNA is TGTGCCAGCAGCTTGGTCGGGGGCAATGAGCAGTTCTTC. It translates to CASSLVGGNEQFF. The chain carries TRBV7-2 and TRBJ2-1; a weak D match, TRBD2 (6 bases). The CDR3 covers 13 residues. Per germline, CDR1 SGHTA and CDR2 FQGNSA. V lost 3 bases and J lost 6, with 9 bases in between.

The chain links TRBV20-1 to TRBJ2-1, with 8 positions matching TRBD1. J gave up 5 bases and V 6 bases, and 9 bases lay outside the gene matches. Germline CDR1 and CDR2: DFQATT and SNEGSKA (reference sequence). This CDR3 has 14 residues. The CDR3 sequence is CSAPDRGSHNEQFF. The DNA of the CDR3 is TGCAGTGCCCCAGACAGGGGTAGCCACAATGAGCAGTTCTTC.

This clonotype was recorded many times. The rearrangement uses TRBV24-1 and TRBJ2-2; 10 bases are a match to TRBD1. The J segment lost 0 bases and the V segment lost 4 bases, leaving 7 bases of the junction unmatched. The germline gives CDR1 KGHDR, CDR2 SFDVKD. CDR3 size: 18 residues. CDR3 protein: CATSDSLGQGTNTGELFF. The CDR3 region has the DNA TGTGCCACCAGTGACTCCTTGGGACAGGGGACGAACACCGGGGAGCTGTTTTTT.

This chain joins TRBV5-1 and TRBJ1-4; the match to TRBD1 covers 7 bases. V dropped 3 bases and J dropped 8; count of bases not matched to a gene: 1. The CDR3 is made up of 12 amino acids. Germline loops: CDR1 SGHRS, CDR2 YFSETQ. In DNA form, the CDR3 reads TGCGCCAGCAGCTCGACAGGGGAAAAACTGTTTTTT. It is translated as CASSSTGEKLFF.

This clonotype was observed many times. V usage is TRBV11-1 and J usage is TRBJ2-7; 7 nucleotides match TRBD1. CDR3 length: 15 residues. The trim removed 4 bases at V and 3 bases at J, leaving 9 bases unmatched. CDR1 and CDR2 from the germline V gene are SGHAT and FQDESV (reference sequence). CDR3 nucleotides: TGTGCCAGCAGCTACGCACGGGACAGCTACTACGAGCAGTACTTC. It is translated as CASSYARDSYYEQYF.

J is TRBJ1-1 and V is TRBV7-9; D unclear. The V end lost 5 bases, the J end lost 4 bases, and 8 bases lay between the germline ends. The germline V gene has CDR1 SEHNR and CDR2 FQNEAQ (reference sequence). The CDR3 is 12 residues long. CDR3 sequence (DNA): TGTGCCAGCAGCACCTCCCGCACTGAAGCTTTCTTT. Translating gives CASSTSRTEAFF.

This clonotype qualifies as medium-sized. The CDR3 nucleotides read TGTGCCAGCAGTTACCCCCATTGCGACGTTCTGCGGGAGACCCAGTACTTC. Its protein is CASSYPHCDVLRETQYF. The chain carries TRBV6-5 and TRBJ2-5; no definite D call. Germline V gene lookup returns CDR1 MNHEY and CDR2 SVGAGI. CDR3 length equals 17 residues. V was clipped by 2 bases and J by 5 bases, with 21 bases between them.

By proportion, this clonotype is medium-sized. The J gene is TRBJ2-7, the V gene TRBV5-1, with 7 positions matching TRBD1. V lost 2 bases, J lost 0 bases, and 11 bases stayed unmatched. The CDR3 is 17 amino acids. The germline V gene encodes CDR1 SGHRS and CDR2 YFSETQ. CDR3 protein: CASSFLGDSRSSYEQYF. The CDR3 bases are TGCGCCAGCAGCTTCCTTGGGGACAGCCGTAGCTCCTACGAGCAGTACTTC.

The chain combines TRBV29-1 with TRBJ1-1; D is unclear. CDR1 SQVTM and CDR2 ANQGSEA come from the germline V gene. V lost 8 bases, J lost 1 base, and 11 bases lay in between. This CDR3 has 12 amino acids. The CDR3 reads CSYRKGNTEAFF. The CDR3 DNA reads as TGCAGCTACCGAAAGGGGAACACTGAAGCTTTCTTT. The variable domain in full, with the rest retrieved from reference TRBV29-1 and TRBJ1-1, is SAVISQKPSRDICQRGTSLTIQCQVDSQVTMMFWYRQQPGQSLTLIATANQGSEATYESGFVIDKFPISRPNLTFSTLTVSNMSPEDSSIYLCSYRKGNTEAFFGQGTRLTVV.

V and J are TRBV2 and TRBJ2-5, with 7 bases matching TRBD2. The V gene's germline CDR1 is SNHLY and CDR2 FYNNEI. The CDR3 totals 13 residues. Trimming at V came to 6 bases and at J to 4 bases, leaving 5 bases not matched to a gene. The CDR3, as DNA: TGTGCCAGCAGGACGGGAGGTGGAGAGACCCAGTACTTC. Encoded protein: CASRTGGGETQYF.

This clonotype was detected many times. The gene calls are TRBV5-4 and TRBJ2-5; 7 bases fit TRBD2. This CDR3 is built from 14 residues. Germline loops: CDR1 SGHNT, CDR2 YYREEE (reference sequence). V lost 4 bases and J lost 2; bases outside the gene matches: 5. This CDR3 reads CASSATSVQETQYF. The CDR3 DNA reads TGTGCCAGCAGCGCCACTAGCGTACAAGAGACCCAGTACTTC.

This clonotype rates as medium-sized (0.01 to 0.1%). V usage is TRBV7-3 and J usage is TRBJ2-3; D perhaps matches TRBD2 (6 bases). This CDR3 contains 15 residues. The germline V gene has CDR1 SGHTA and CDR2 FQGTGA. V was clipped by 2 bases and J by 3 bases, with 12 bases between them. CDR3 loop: CASSLGGTTTDTQYF. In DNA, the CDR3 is TGTGCCAGCAGCTTAGGCGGGACCACAACAGATACGCAGTATTTT.

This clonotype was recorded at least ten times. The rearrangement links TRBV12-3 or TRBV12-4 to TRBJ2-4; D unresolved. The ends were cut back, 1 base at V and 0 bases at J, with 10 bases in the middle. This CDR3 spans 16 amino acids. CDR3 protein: CASSLDRELAKNIQYF. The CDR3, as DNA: TGTGCCAGCAGTTTAGATAGGGAACTAGCCAAAAACATTCAGTACTTC.

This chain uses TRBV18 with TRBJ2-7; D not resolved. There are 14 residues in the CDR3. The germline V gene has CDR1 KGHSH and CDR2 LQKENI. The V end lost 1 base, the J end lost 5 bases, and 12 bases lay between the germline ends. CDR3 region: CASSPLGPYHEQYF. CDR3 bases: TGTGCCAGCTCACCACTTGGACCCTATCACGAGCAGTACTTC.

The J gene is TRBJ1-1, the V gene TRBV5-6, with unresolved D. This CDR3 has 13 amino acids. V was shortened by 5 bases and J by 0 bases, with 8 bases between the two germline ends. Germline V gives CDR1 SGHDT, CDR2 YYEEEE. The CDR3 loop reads CASSNQLNTEAFF. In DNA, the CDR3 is TGTGCCAGCAGTAATCAACTGAACACTGAAGCTTTCTTT.

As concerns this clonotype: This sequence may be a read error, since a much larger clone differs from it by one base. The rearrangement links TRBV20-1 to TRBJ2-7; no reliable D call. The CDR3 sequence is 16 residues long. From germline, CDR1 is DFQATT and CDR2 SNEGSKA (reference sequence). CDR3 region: CSASWQDAEKPYAQCF. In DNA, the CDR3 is TGCAGTGCTAGTTGGCAGGACGCCGAAAAACCTTACGCGCAGTGCTTC.